The 30 T cell receptor beta chains given below trace back to one sample, sequenced in a study of cytomegalovirus exposure and HLA in healthy donors. Libraries were prepared by immunoSEQ multiplex PCR; TCRdb keeps only in-frame clonotypes and omits some of them. The table records 95,000 to 120,000 clones, about 94% of them present only once. The sample taken for sequencing was PBMCs. The receptors here all came from a woman younger than 35 in good health and CMV-seronegative.

This chain joins TRBV19 and TRBJ1-2; a possible D gene is TRBD1 (5 bases). V was trimmed by 6 bases and J by 4 bases, leaving 9 bases between them. This CDR3 has 12 amino acids. CDR1 is LNHDA, CDR2 SQIVND, per germline (reference sequence). The CDR3, as DNA: TGTGCCAGTAGCATGACAGCCTATGGCTACACCTTC. As protein: CASSMTAYGYTF.

This rearrangement joins TRBV6-5 to TRBJ2-2; 8 bases line up with TRBD2. CDR1 is MNHEY and CDR2 is SVGAGI in the germline V gene. This CDR3 has 15 residues. The junction had 9 bases not matched to a gene; V was cut back by 6 bases and J by 6 bases. CDR3 bases: TGTGCCAGCAGGAAACGGGGGGGCCATGCCGGGGAGCTGTTTTTT. Protein product: CASRKRGGHAGELFF.

The J gene is TRBJ1-2, the V gene TRBV18; weak D call: TRBD1 (5 bases). This CDR3 region has 15 residues. Germline V gene data show CDR1 as KGHSH and CDR2 as LQKENI. V dropped 3 bases and J dropped 0 bases, with 11 bases sitting between them. This CDR3 reads CASSPRQNANYGYTF. CDR3 nucleotide sequence: TGTGCCAGCTCACCCAGACAGAACGCTAACTATGGCTACACCTTC.

CDR3 sequence reads: CASSLGTGGDEQFF. In nucleotides, the CDR3 is TGTGCCAGCAGCTTGGGGACAGGGGGCGATGAGCAGTTCTTC. This sequence joins TRBV5-4 and TRBJ2-1; TRBD1 agrees at 11 bases. Per the germline V gene, CDR1 is SGHNT and CDR2 is YYREEE (reference sequence). V was clipped by 0 bases and J by 8 bases; unmatched bases: 1. The CDR3 totals 14 residues.

The chain has TRBV28 and TRBJ1-5, with 10 bases fitting TRBD1. The CDR3 covers 15 residues. Germline V lookup: CDR1 MDHEN, CDR2 SYDVKM. After removal of 6 bases from V and 4 bases from J, the junction contained 6 bases not matched to a gene. This chain's CDR3 is CASSKGQGNNQPQHF. Written as DNA, the CDR3 is TGTGCCAGCAGCAAGGGACAGGGGAATAATCAGCCCCAGCATTTT.

This clone was picked up a small number of times. The chain is built from TRBV6-5 and TRBJ2-2; no clear D gene. Between the trimmed V and J ends, which lost 6 bases and 1 base, there was a span of 12 bases. Germline V gene sequence: CDR1 MNHEY, CDR2 SVGAGI. The CDR3 has 15 residues. CDR3 loop: CASSPANKNTGELFF. CDR3 coding DNA: TGTGCCAGCAGCCCCGCGAATAAGAACACCGGGGAGCTGTTTTTT.

This chain joins TRBV9 and TRBJ1-1; tentative D call: TRBD1 (6 bases). V lost 4 bases, J lost 7 bases, and 17 bases lay in between. The CDR3 extends over 14 amino acids. Germline CDR1 SGDLS, CDR2 YYNGEE. The CDR3 sequence: CASSPSVGAGEAFF. CDR3 coding DNA: TGTGCCAGCAGCCCGTCGGTGGGGGCCGGTGAAGCTTTCTTT.

The V gene is TRBV15, the J gene TRBJ2-3; 8 nucleotides match TRBD2. This CDR3 is 14 amino acids long. V was pared by 4 bases and J by 2 bases, with 2 bases of the junction left unmatched. Germline loops: CDR1 LNHNV, CDR2 YYDKDF (reference sequence). CDR3 loop: CATSNGGDTDTQYF. The DNA of the CDR3 is TGTGCCACCAGCAACGGGGGGGACACAGATACGCAGTATTTT.

The J gene is TRBJ2-7, the V gene TRBV10-3, with 10 bases lining up with TRBD2. This CDR3 spans 14 amino acids. Germline CDR1 and CDR2: ENHRY and SYGVKD. J gave up 6 bases and V 10 bases, and 12 bases lay outside the gene matches. CDR3: CANSIAGGFGEQYF. CDR3 nucleotide sequence: TGTGCCAACTCAATAGCGGGGGGATTTGGCGAGCAGTACTTC.

The genes are TRBV28 and TRBJ2-3, with D possibly TRBD2 on 6 matching bases. The ends were cut back, 5 bases at V and 6 bases at J, with 18 bases in the middle. Germline V gene data show CDR1 as MDHEN and CDR2 as SYDVKM. The CDR3 has 15 residues. CDR3 loop: CASSGRSAKKDTQYF. In DNA form, the CDR3 reads TGTGCCAGCAGTGGGAGGTCAGCCAAAAAGGATACGCAGTATTTT.

The rearrangement uses TRBV4-1 and TRBJ1-5; 9 positions match TRBD1. Germline V gives CDR1 MGHRA, CDR2 YSYEKL. With V trimmed by 4 bases and J by 0 bases, 13 bases remained unmatched. CDR3 length: 19 amino acids. In DNA form, the CDR3 reads TGCGCCAGCAGCCCATTTTGGGACAGGGAATCGTATAGCAATCAGCCCCAGCATTTT. Its translation: CASSPFWDRESYSNQPQHF.

The V and J genes are TRBV28 and TRBJ2-5, with D perhaps matching TRBD2 (5 bases). Germline assignment: CDR1 MDHEN and CDR2 SYDVKM. The CDR3 is made up of 14 amino acids. V gave up 0 bases and J gave up 2 bases, with 7 bases separating them. The CDR3 here is CASSLWSGQETQYF. The CDR3 DNA reads TGTGCCAGCAGTTTATGGTCGGGACAAGAGACCCAGTACTTC. Full variable domain (outside the CDR3, taken from reference TRBV28 and TRBJ2-5): DVKVTQSSRYLVKRTGEKVFLECVQDMDHENMFWYRQDPGLGLRLIYFSYDVKMKEKGDIPEGYSVSREKKERFSLILESASTNQTSMYLCASSLWSGQETQYFGPGTRLLVL.

The J gene is TRBJ2-3, the V gene TRBV14; 9 bases agree with TRBD2. Germline CDR1 reads SGHDN; CDR2 reads FVKESK. The CDR3 contains 18 residues. Trimming at V came to 4 bases and at J to 7 bases, leaving 18 bases not matched to a gene. CDR3: CASSLSTRWAGGMNTQYF. The CDR3 nucleotides read TGTGCCAGCAGCCTTTCGACCCGTTGGGCGGGGGGGATGAATACGCAGTATTTT.

Only a few counts were recorded for this clone. The chain links TRBV28 to TRBJ2-1; D is ambiguous. The ends were cut back, 6 bases at V and 6 bases at J, with 15 bases in the middle. The CDR3 sequence is 14 residues long. Germline V gives CDR1 MDHEN, CDR2 SYDVKM. CDR3 sequence reads: CASSPPVRSNEQFF. The DNA for the CDR3 is TGTGCCAGCAGCCCTCCCGTTAGGAGCAATGAGCAGTTCTTC.

This sequence joins TRBV6-5 and TRBJ2-7, with a possible D match to TRBD1 (6 bases). The V and J ends lost 1 base and 1 base respectively, with 8 bases between them. This CDR3 comprises 14 residues. Germline loops: CDR1 MNHEY, CDR2 SVGAGI. The CDR3 nucleotides read TGTGCCAGCAGTTACTTCCAGGGGTCCTACGAGCAGTACTTC. Its translation: CASSYFQGSYEQYF.

The CDR3 coding sequence is TGTGCCAGCAGTAACAGGGTCGACTATGGCTACACCTTC. It translates to CASSNRVDYGYTF. This sequence joins TRBV27 and TRBJ1-2; D is possibly TRBD1 (6 bases). The V and J ends lost 5 bases and 3 bases respectively, with 10 bases between them. Germline CDR1 and CDR2: MNHEY and SMNVEV (reference sequence). This CDR3 has 13 residues.

V usage is TRBV7-9 and J usage is TRBJ1-2, with D possibly TRBD1 on 5 matching bases. Per the germline V gene, CDR1 is SEHNR and CDR2 is FQNEAQ (reference sequence). V was shortened by 4 bases and J by 0 bases, with 12 bases between the two germline ends. The CDR3 consists of 15 residues. CDR3 protein: CASSSSGAANYGYTF. The CDR3 nucleotides are TGTGCCAGCAGCTCCTCTGGGGCAGCTAACTATGGCTACACCTTC.

In this sample, this clone turned up once. This chain uses TRBV5-1 with TRBJ1-2; TRBD1 aligns across 8 bases. The CDR3 spans 13 residues. Germline V gene data show CDR1 as SGHRS and CDR2 as YFSETQ. The ends lost 4 bases at V and 6 bases at J; junction bases unmatched: 5. This CDR3 is CASSVGTGDGYTF. The CDR3 DNA reads TGCGCCAGCAGCGTCGGGACAGGAGATGGCTACACCTTC.

This chain connects TRBV28 to TRBJ1-5; 10 nucleotides agree with TRBD1. The germline gives CDR1 MDHEN, CDR2 SYDVKM. The CDR3 runs to 17 residues. V lost 6 bases, J lost 3 bases, and 11 bases stayed unmatched. CDR3 in amino acids: CASRTPGQGMINQPQHF. In DNA, the CDR3 is TGTGCCAGCAGGACCCCGGGACAGGGGATGATCAATCAGCCCCAGCATTTT. Full variable domain (rest looked up from reference TRBV28 and TRBJ1-5): DVKVTQSSRYLVKRTGEKVFLECVQDMDHENMFWYRQDPGLGLRLIYFSYDVKMKEKGDIPEGYSVSREKKERFSLILESASTNQTSMYLCASRTPGQGMINQPQHFGDGTRLSIL.

This sequence joins TRBV27 and TRBJ1-2; D gene uncertain. Germline V CDR1 and CDR2: MNHEY, SMNVEV (reference sequence). This CDR3 has 14 amino acids. V was shortened by 6 bases and J by 5 bases, with 16 bases between the two germline ends. The CDR3, as DNA: TGTGCCAGCAGGGCGGGAGGCGCTCCTTATGGCTACACCTTC. It encodes CASRAGGAPYGYTF.

This chain connects TRBV5-1 to TRBJ2-1, with 9 bases identical to TRBD2. The V segment lost 0 bases and the J segment 2 bases; nucleotides outside the gene matches: 9. The CDR3 sequence is 18 residues long. Germline CDR1 SGHRS, CDR2 YFSETQ. DNA of the CDR3: TGCGCCAGCAGCTTGGGGCCCCTAGCGGGGTCGACCTACAATGAGCAGTTCTTC. As protein: CASSLGPLAGSTYNEQFF.

The chain employs TRBV6-1 and TRBJ2-3, with a tentative D call TRBD2 (5 bases). This CDR3 has 13 amino acids. With 8 bases removed from V and 3 bases from J, the gap between germline ends came to 12 bases. From germline, CDR1 is MNHNS and CDR2 SASEGT. In DNA, the CDR3 is TGTGCCAGCCGCCTGGGCGGGACAGATACGCAGTATTTT. Its translation: CASRLGGTDTQYF.

The sample holds one count of this clone. The chain uses TRBV28 and TRBJ1-1; possible D gene TRBD1, 6 bases. Germline V gene sequence: CDR1 MDHEN, CDR2 SYDVKM. V lost 8 bases to trimming and J lost 3 bases, with 13 bases between them. CDR3 length: 13 amino acids. CDR3 sequence (DNA): TGTGCCAGCGGTACGGGACAAGACACTGAAGCTTTCTTT. Translation: CASGTGQDTEAFF. Drawing the rest from reference TRBV28 and TRBJ1-1, the complete variable domain is DVKVTQSSRYLVKRTGEKVFLECVQDMDHENMFWYRQDPGLGLRLIYFSYDVKMKEKGDIPEGYSVSREKKERFSLILESASTNQTSMYLCASGTGQDTEAFFGQGTRLTVV.

V usage is TRBV1 and J usage is TRBJ2-1; no DNA check was done on the table's D call, TRBD2. TRBV1 corresponds to a pseudogene. The CDR3 covers 17 residues. The CDR3 region is CTSSQLATSSGLNEQFF. The CDR3 DNA is TGCACCAGCAGCCAATTAGCGACTAGTTCAGGCCTTAATGAGCAGTTCTTC.

The chain couples TRBV5-1 to TRBJ2-5; 8 bases map to TRBD1. The CDR3 totals 14 residues. Germline V gene lookup returns CDR1 SGHRS and CDR2 YFSETQ. Trimming cost V 0 bases and J 3 bases; bases outside gene matches: 1. DNA of the CDR3: TGCGCCAGCAGCTTGGGGGGACAGGAAGAGACCCAGTACTTC. Its translation: CASSLGGQEETQYF.

The CDR3 reads CATSRADSADTQYF. CDR3 DNA sequence: TGTGCCACCAGCAGGGCGGACAGTGCAGATACGCAGTATTTT. The chain recombines TRBV15 with TRBJ2-3, with D possibly TRBD1 on 6 matching bases. Germline lookup yields CDR1 LNHNV and CDR2 YYDKDF (reference sequence). The CDR3 totals 14 residues. The V and J ends lost 3 bases and 4 bases respectively, with 11 bases between them.

The rearrangement links TRBV7-9 to TRBJ1-3; 9 bases align to TRBD1. Germline values: CDR1 SEHNR, CDR2 FQNEAQ (reference sequence). The CDR3 is 18 amino acids. Trimming took 2 bases from V and 2 from J; bases not matched to a gene: 10. CDR3 in amino acids: CASSLLLGQGVTGNTIYF. CDR3 DNA: TGTGCCAGCAGCTTATTGCTGGGACAGGGAGTAACTGGAAACACCATATATTTT.

The chain combines TRBV7-8 with TRBJ2-7; no definite D call. V lost 5 bases to trimming and J lost 1 base, with 12 bases between them. Germline CDR1 is SGHVS and CDR2 is FQNEAQ. The CDR3 consists of 14 residues. The CDR3 bases are TGTGCCAGCAGCGAATTGGGCTATTCCTACGAGCAGTACTTC. Encoded protein: CASSELGYSYEQYF.

The rearrangement joins TRBV6-5 to TRBJ2-5; a weak D match, TRBD1 (6 bases). The germline V gene has CDR1 MNHEY and CDR2 SVGAGI. The CDR3 sequence is 14 residues long. Trimming removed 2 bases at V and 3 bases at J, with 10 bases between. The CDR3 nucleotides are TGTGCCAGCAGTTACCCCGGACAGAAAGAGACCCAGTACTTC. This translates into CASSYPGQKETQYF.

This clone was seen a single time. The genes are TRBV11-1 and TRBJ1-1; weak D call: TRBD1 (5 bases). Germline assignment: CDR1 SGHAT and CDR2 FQDESV (reference sequence). The germline V and J ends were trimmed by 7 bases and 0 bases, with 15 bases remaining between them. The CDR3 totals 15 residues. The CDR3 here is CASTKRGTMNTEAFF. The DNA of the CDR3 is TGTGCCAGCACAAAGCGGGGGACGATGAACACTGAAGCTTTCTTT.